The 4 T cell receptor beta chains below all came from one sample that was sequenced in a study of blood T cell repertoires in COVID-19 (dated by TCRdb to 2018 to 2021). Preparation of the library involved the immunoSEQ multiplex PCR assay. TCRdb provides this immuneACCESS table in a form limited to in-frame rearrangements. Some clones are lacking; in checked studies, under half of them reflect an unresolved V gene, and why the rest are absent is not known. The table for this sample lists under 250,000 clones; about 92% of them were counted only once. Around 1.2% of the sample is in the top ten clones. The sequenced sample was peripheral blood. The receptors originated from a man aged 25 to 40 with acute or convalescent COVID-19.

This chain uses TRBV7-9 with TRBJ1-5; 9 positions match TRBD1. The germline V gene encodes CDR1 SEHNR and CDR2 FQNEAQ (reference sequence). V was pared by 6 bases and J by 6 bases, with 15 bases of the junction left unmatched. The CDR3 extends over 17 amino acids. In DNA, the CDR3 is TGTGCCAGCAGTTCACAGGGGGCAGCGTTGCTAGGTCAGCCCCAGCATTTT. This encodes CASSSQGAALLGQPQHF.

J is TRBJ1-2 and V is TRBV28, with D possibly TRBD1 on 6 matching bases. CDR1 MDHEN and CDR2 SYDVKM come from the germline V gene. This CDR3 has 14 residues. Trimming removed 5 bases from V and 4 bases from J, with 14 bases in between. This chain's CDR3 is CASSGTTQFYGYTF. DNA for the CDR3: TGTGCCAGCAGTGGGACAACGCAGTTCTATGGCTACACCTTC.

The chain couples TRBV19 to TRBJ2-2; D is perhaps TRBD1 (6 bases). The CDR3 totals 14 residues. The germline gives CDR1 LNHDA, CDR2 SQIVND (reference sequence). The V gene lost 5 bases and the J gene lost 2 bases, with 9 bases spanning the gap. The DNA of the CDR3 is TGTGCCAGTAGTTGGGACATAAACACCGGGGAGCTGTTTTTT. Protein: CASSWDINTGELFF.

The chain is built from TRBV5-8 and TRBJ1-1; tentatively, D is TRBD1 (6 bases). This CDR3 is built from 15 residues. V shed 0 bases and J shed 11 bases, with 20 bases lying between them. Germline V gives CDR1 SGHTS, CDR2 YDEGEE. The CDR3: CASSLGGLGGSSAFF. The CDR3 coding sequence is TGTGCCAGCAGCTTGGGGGGGCTCGGCGGTTCGTCGGCTTTCTTT. The full variable domain, its missing parts supplied by reference TRBV5-8 and TRBJ1-1, is EAGVTQSPTHLIKTRGQQATLRCSPISGHTSVYWYQQALGLGLQFLLWYDEGEERNRGNFPPRFSGRQFPNYSSELNVNALELEDSALYLCASSLGGLGGSSAFFGQGTRLTVV.